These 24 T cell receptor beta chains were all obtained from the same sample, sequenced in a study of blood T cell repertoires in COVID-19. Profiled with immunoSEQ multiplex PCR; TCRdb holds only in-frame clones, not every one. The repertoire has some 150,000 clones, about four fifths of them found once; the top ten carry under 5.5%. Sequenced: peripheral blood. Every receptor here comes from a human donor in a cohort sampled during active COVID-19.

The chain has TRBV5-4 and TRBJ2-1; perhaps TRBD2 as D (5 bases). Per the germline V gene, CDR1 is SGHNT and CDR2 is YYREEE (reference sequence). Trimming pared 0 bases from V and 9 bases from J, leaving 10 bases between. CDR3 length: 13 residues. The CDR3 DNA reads TGTGCCAGCAGCTTGGACAGTGGGAGTGAGCAGTTCTTC. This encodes CASSLDSGSEQFF.

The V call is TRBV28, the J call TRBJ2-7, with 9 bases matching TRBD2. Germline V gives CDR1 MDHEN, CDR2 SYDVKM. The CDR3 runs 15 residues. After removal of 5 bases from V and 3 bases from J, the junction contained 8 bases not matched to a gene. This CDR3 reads CASSSGGTSNYEQYV. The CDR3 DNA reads TGTGCCAGCAGTAGCGGGGGGACAAGCAACTACGAGCAGTACGTC.

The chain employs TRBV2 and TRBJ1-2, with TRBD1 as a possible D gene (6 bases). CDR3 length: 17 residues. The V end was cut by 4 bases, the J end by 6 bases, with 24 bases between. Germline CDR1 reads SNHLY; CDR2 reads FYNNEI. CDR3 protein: CASSGYRELITENGYTF. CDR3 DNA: TGTGCCAGCAGTGGCTACAGGGAGCTTATCACGGAGAATGGCTACACCTTC.

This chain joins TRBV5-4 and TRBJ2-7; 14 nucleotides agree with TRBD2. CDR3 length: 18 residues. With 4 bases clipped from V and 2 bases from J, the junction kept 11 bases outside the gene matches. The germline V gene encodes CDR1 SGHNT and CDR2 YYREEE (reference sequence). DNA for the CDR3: TGTGCCAGCAGCGCCACCGGGACTAGCGGGGGTTACGCCTACGAGCAGTACTTC. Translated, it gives CASSATGTSGGYAYEQYF.

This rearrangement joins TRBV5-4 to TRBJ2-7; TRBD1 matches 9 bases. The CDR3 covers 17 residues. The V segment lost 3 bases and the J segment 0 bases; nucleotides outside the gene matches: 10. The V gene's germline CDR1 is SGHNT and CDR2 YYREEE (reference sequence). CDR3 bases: TGTGCCAGCAGCTCCGCAACGGACAGGGGACCCTCCTACGAGCAGTACTTC. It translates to CASSSATDRGPSYEQYF.

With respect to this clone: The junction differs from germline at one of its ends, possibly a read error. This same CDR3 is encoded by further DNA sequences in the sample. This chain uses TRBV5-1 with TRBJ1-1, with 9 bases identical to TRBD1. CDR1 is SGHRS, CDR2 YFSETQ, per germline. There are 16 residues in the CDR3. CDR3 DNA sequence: TGTGCCAGCAGCTATTACAGGGGGCCGGAGGACACTGAAGCTTTCTTT. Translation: CASSYYRGPEDTEAFF. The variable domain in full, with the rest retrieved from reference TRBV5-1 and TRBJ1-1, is KAGVTQTPRYLIKTRGQQVTLSCSPISGHRSVSWYQQTPGQGLQFLFEYFSETQRNKGNFPGRFSGRQFSNSRSEMNVSTLELGDSALYLCASSYYRGPEDTEAFFGQGTRLTVV.

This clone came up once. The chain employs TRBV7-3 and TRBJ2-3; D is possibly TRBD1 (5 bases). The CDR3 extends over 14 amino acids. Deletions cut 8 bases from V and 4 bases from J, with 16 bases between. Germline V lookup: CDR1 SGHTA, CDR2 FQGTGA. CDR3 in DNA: TGTGCCAGCTCGGCTTTTCAAGGGGCAGATACGCAGTATTTT. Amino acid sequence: CASSAFQGADTQYF.

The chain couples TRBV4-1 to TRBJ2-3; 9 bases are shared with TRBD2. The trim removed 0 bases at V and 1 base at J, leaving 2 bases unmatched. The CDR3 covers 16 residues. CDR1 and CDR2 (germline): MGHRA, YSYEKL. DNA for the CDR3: TGCGCCAGCAGCCAAGATAAGCGGGAGGGCACAGATACGCAGTATTTT. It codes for CASSQDKREGTDTQYF.

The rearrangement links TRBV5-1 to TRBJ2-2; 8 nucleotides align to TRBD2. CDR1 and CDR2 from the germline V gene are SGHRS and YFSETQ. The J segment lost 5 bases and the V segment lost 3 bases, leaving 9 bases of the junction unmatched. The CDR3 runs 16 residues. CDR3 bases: TGCGCCAGCAGCTCCCGGGAGGGTCCTTCGACCGGGGAGCTGTTTTTT. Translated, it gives CASSSREGPSTGELFF.

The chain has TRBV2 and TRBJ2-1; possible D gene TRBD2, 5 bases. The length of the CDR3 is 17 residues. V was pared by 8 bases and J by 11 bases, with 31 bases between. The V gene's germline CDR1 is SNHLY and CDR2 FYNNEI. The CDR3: CASYRELADRNFAKQFF. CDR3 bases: TGTGCCAGCTACCGGGAACTTGCCGACCGTAACTTCGCCAAGCAGTTCTTC.

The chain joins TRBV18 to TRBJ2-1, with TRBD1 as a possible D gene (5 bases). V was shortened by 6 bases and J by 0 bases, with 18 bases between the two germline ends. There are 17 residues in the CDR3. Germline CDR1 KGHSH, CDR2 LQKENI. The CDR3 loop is CASSLNYQGSSYNEQFF. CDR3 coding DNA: TGTGCCAGCTCGCTAAACTACCAGGGTAGCTCCTACAATGAGCAGTTCTTC.

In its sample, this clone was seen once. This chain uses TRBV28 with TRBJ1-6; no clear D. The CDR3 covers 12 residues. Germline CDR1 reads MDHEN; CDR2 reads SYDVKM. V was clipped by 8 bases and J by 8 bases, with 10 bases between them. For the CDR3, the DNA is TGTGCCAGCGCGGTAGTCTATTCACCCCTCCACTTT. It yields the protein CASAVVYSPLHF.

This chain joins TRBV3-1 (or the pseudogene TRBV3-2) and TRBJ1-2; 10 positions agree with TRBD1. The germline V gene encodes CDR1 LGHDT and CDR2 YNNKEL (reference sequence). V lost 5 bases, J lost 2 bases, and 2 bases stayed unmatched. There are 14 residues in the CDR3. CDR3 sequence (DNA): TGTGCCAGCAGCGGGGGACAGGGGAACTATGGCTACACCTTC. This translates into CASSGGQGNYGYTF.

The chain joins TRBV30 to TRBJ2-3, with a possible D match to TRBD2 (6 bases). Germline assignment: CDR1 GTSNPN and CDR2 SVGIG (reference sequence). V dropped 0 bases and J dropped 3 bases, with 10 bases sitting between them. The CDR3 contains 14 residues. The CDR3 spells CAWSVGGMTDTQYF. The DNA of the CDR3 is TGTGCCTGGAGTGTTGGGGGGATGACAGATACGCAGTATTTT.

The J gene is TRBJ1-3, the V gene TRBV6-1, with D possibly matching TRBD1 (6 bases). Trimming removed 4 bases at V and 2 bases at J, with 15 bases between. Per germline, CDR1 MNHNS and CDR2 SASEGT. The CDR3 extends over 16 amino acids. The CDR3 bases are TGTGCCAGCAGTGGGGATCGCAGGGGCCCTGGAAACACCATATATTTT. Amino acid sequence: CASSGDRRGPGNTIYF.

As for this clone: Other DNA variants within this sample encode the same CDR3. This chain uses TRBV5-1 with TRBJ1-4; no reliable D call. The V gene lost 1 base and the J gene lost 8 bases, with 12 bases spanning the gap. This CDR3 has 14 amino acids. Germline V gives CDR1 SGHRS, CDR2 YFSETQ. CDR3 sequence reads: CASSLMLSGEKLFF. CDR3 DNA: TGCGCCAGCAGCTTGATGCTCAGCGGGGAAAAACTGTTTTTT.

The CDR3 region has the DNA TGTGCCAGCAGTGAAGGTGGGGGGTTTAATGAAAAACTGTTTTTT. The encoded protein is CASSEGGGFNEKLFF. This sequence joins TRBV2 and TRBJ1-4; D is possibly TRBD1 (5 bases). CDR1 and CDR2 (germline): SNHLY, FYNNEI. The CDR3 covers 15 residues. Trimming shortened V by 1 base and J by 4 bases, and 10 bases separated the two germline ends.

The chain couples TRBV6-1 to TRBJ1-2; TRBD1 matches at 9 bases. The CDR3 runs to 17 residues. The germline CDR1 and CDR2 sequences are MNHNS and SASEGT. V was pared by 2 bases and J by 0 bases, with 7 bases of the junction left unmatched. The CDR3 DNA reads TGTGCCAGCAGTGAAAAGAGGACAGGGGTTCCTAACTATGGCTACACCTTC. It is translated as CASSEKRTGVPNYGYTF.

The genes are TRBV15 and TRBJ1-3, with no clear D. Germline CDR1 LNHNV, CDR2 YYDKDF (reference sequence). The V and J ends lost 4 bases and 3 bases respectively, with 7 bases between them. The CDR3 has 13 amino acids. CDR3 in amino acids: CATSTTSGNTIYF. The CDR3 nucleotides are TGTGCCACCAGCACTACGAGTGGAAACACCATATATTTT.

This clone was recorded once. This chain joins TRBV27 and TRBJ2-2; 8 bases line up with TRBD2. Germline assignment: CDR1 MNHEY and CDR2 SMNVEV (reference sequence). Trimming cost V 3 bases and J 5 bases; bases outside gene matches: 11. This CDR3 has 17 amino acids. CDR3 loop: CASSFFGTRGGTGELFF. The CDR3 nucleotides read TGTGCCAGCAGTTTCTTCGGGACTAGAGGAGGGACCGGGGAGCTGTTTTTT.

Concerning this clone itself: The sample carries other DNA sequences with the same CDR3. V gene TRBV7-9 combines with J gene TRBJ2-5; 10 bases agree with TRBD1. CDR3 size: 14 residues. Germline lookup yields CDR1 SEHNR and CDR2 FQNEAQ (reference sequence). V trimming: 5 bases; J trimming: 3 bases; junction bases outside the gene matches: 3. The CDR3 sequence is CASSPGQGEETQYF. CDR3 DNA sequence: TGTGCCAGCAGCCCTGGACAGGGGGAAGAGACCCAGTACTTC.

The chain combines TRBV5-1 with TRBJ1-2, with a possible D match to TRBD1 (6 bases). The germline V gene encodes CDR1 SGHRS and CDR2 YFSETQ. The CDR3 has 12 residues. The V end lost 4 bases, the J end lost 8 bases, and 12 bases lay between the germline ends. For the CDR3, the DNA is TGCGCCAGCAGCGCCACAGGGAGCGGCTACACCTTC. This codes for CASSATGSGYTF.

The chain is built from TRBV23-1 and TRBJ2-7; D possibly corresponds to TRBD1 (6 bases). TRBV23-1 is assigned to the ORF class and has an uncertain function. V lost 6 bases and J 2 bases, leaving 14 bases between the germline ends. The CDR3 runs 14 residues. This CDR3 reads CASSVTRDTYEQYV. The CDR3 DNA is TGCGCCAGCAGCGTCACTAGGGACACCTACGAGCAGTACGTC.

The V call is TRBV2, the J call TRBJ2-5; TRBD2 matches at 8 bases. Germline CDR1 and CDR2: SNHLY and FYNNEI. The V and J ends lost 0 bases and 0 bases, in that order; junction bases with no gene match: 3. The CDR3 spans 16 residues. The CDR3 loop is CASSEASGAYQETQYF. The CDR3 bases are TGTGCCAGCAGTGAAGCTAGCGGGGCCTACCAAGAGACCCAGTACTTC.